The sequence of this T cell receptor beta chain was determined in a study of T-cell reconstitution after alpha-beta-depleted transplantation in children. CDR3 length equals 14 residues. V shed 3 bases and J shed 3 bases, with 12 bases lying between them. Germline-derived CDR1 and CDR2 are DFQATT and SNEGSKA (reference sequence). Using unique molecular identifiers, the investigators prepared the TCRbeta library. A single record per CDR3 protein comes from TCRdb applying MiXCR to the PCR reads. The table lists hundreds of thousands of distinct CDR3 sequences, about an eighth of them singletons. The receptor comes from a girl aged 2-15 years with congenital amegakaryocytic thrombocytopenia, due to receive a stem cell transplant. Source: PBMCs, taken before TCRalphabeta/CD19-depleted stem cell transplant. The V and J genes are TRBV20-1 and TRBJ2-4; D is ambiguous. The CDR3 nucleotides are TGCAGTGCTAGGGTGGGGTTGGGCAAAAACATTCAGTACTTC. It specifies CSARVGLGKNIQYF.